One and the same sample provided the 22 T cell receptor beta chains below, sequenced in a study of metastatic and nonmetastatic thyroid tumors. TCRdb ran MiXCR on the PCR reads. The sample lists 35,000 to 50,000 clones, 19% occurring once. Thyroid surgery took place with no prior treatment in any patient. The sample taken for sequencing was blood. These receptors came from a female donor with papillary thyroid cancer or a benign thyroid nodule (not recorded which). Some clones in this sample may be carry-over from other donors' samples.

This clone was detected once. The chain uses TRBV7-8 and TRBJ2-7, with 9 bases that match TRBD1. The CDR3 has 15 residues. J lost 3 bases, V lost 0 bases, and 3 bases had no gene match. Germline CDR1 is SGHVS and CDR2 is FQNEAQ. The chain's CDR3 is CASSLAWDRVYEQYF. DNA for the CDR3: TGTGCCAGCAGCTTAGCGTGGGACAGGGTCTACGAGCAGTACTTC.

A few counts support this clone. The gene calls are TRBV5-6 and TRBJ2-3, with D possibly matching TRBD1 (6 bases). Between the trimmed V and J ends, which lost 2 bases and 5 bases, there was a span of 18 bases. The CDR3 is made up of 16 amino acids. CDR1 and CDR2 from the germline V gene are SGHDT and YYEEEE. The CDR3 DNA reads as TGTGCCAGCAGCTTTGGAGGCGGACAGTCTCAAGATACGCAGTATTTT. This encodes CASSFGGGQSQDTQYF.

There are many counts of this clone. This chain connects TRBV19 to TRBJ2-2, with a weak D call TRBD1 (6 bases). This CDR3 region has 15 residues. V was cut by 4 bases and J by 6 bases, with 15 bases left in between. Per germline, CDR1 LNHDA and CDR2 SQIVND (reference sequence). CDR3 sequence (DNA): TGTGCCAGTAGTAACGAGGGGACACTTTCCGGGGAGCTGTTTTTT. This codes for CASSNEGTLSGELFF.

This clone was counted at least ten times. Other DNA sequences in the same sample also yield this CDR3. The gene calls are TRBV4-3 and TRBJ1-3; TRBD1 matches at 9 bases. CDR3 length: 15 residues. With 4 bases clipped from V and 3 bases from J, the junction kept 4 bases outside the gene matches. Germline V gene sequence: CDR1 LGHNA, CDR2 YSLEER. This chain's CDR3 is CASSPRTGVGNTIYF. The CDR3 DNA reads as TGCGCCAGCAGCCCAAGGACAGGGGTTGGAAACACCATATATTTT.

This clone came up a few times. The chain is built from TRBV12-5 and TRBJ1-6; D uncertain. CDR1 and CDR2 (germline): LGHNT, FRNRAP. The CDR3 contains 13 residues. V lost 4 bases and J 6 bases, leaving 7 bases between the germline ends. Here the CDR3 reads CASGSQSNSPLHF. DNA of the CDR3: TGTGCTAGTGGTTCCCAAAGTAATTCACCCCTCCACTTT.

This chain joins TRBV20-1 and TRBJ2-7, with TRBD2 identical over 8 bases. The V segment lost 6 bases and the J segment 0 bases; nucleotides outside the gene matches: 4. The CDR3 is 13 amino acids. Germline assignment: CDR1 DFQATT and CDR2 SNEGSKA (reference sequence). CDR3 bases: TGCAGTGCCGAAAGCGGGAGCTCCTACGAGCAGTACTTC. As protein: CSAESGSSYEQYF.

At least ten counts were recorded for this clone. The gene calls are TRBV29-1 and TRBJ2-3, with a tentative D call TRBD1 (6 bases). The CDR3 consists of 12 residues. Between the trimmed V and J ends, which lost 7 bases and 0 bases, there was a span of 8 bases. Germline V gene lookup returns CDR1 SQVTM and CDR2 ANQGSEA. The CDR3: CSAGVSTDTQYF. DNA of the CDR3: TGCAGCGCAGGGGTTAGCACAGATACGCAGTATTTT.

The chain carries TRBV12-3 or TRBV12-4 and TRBJ1-1; weak D call: TRBD1 (5 bases). Trimming took 6 bases from V and 1 from J, leaving 18 bases between them. This CDR3 has 16 residues. The CDR3 loop is CASRGIDGASNTEAFF. Here the CDR3 DNA reads TGTGCCAGCAGAGGGATTGATGGGGCCTCGAACACTGAAGCTTTCTTT.

This clone was seen repeatedly, ten times or more. The V gene is TRBV10-1, the J gene TRBJ2-3, with 7 positions matching TRBD1. The germline CDR1 and CDR2 sequences are WNHNN and SYGVQD (reference sequence). Trimming at V came to 4 bases and at J to 6 bases, leaving 1 base not matched to a gene. This CDR3 is 12 amino acids long. In DNA form, the CDR3 reads TGCGCCAGCAGTGCGGACAGGGATACGCAGTATTTT. Its translation is CASSADRDTQYF.

The V and J genes are TRBV30 and TRBJ2-5; tentative D call: TRBD1 (6 bases). With 5 bases removed from V and 5 bases from J, the gap between germline ends came to 15 bases. Germline lookup yields CDR1 GTSNPN and CDR2 SVGIG (reference sequence). The CDR3 covers 13 residues. The CDR3 nucleotides read TGTGCCTGGGGTGAGGGGGTGCGGGAGACCCAGTACTTC. It codes for CAWGEGVRETQYF.

This clone was seen repeatedly, ten times or more. This may stem from a read error, because a much larger clone lies one nucleotide away. The gene calls are TRBV6-1 and TRBJ2-7, with TRBD2 matching 7 bases. CDR1 MNHNS and CDR2 SASEGT come from the germline V gene. V lost 8 bases to trimming and J lost 6 bases; unmatched junction nucleotides: 10. The CDR3 runs 13 residues. The CDR3 sequence: CASGGGEAGEQYF. The CDR3 nucleotides are TGTGCCAGCGGGGGGGGGGAGGCGGGCGAGCAGTACTTC.

This clone was counted many times. The chain carries TRBV3-1 and TRBJ2-5, with unresolved D. Trimming stripped 1 base from V and 4 bases from J, with 4 bases between. This CDR3 has 12 amino acids. Germline V gene sequence: CDR1 LGHDT, CDR2 YNNKEL (reference sequence). The CDR3 is CASSQAVETQYF. The DNA for the CDR3 is TGTGCCAGCAGCCAAGCGGTAGAGACCCAGTACTTC.

This clone was detected ten times or more. The chain combines TRBV3-1 with TRBJ2-2; D is ambiguous. V was trimmed by 1 base and J by 7 bases, leaving 19 bases between them. The CDR3 covers 17 residues. Germline CDR1 reads LGHDT; CDR2 reads YNNKEL (reference sequence). The CDR3 DNA reads TGTGCCAGCAGCCAAGTCCTGGCTAGGTTACTCGGCGGGGAGCTGTTTTTT. Its translation: CASSQVLARLLGGELFF.

This clone was seen ten or more times. The DNA of the CDR3 is TGTGCCACCAGTGACAGCCTGAGCGGGAGCGGCTACGAGCAGTACTTC. Translating it yields CATSDSLSGSGYEQYF. V usage is TRBV24-1 and J usage is TRBJ2-7; TRBD2 matches 8 bases. This CDR3 is 16 amino acids long. The germline gives CDR1 KGHDR, CDR2 SFDVKD. With V trimmed by 4 bases and J by 3 bases, 10 bases remained unmatched.

CDR3 residues: CASSWGMGQGAWNEQFF. The CDR3 DNA sequence: TGTGCCAGCAGTTGGGGCATGGGGCAAGGTGCTTGGAATGAGCAGTTCTTC. This chain joins TRBV28 and TRBJ2-1; a possible D gene is TRBD1 (5 bases). Germline assignment: CDR1 MDHEN and CDR2 SYDVKM. The CDR3 loop spans 17 amino acids. V gave up 4 bases and J gave up 7 bases, with 23 bases separating them.

This clone was seen repeatedly, ten times or more. CDR3 in amino acids: CASSLLGETQYF. CDR3 DNA: TGTGCCAGCAGCTTACTGGGAGAGACCCAGTACTTC. The V gene is TRBV6-1, the J gene TRBJ2-5; D gene uncertain. CDR1 MNHNS and CDR2 SASEGT come from the germline V gene. CDR3 length: 12 residues. Trimming stripped 6 bases from V and 4 bases from J, with 9 bases between.

In nucleotides, the CDR3 is TGTGCCAGTAGTATTGAACGGGAGGGGAATGAGCAGTTCTTC. Translated, it gives CASSIEREGNEQFF. The chain combines TRBV19 with TRBJ2-1; 8 nucleotides match TRBD2. Germline CDR1 is LNHDA and CDR2 is SQIVND (reference sequence). V was pared by 3 bases and J by 7 bases, with 5 bases of the junction left unmatched. The CDR3 has 14 amino acids.

This clone was counted only a few times. The chain carries TRBV28 and TRBJ2-3; D call uncertain. The CDR3 is 13 residues long. Germline CDR1 reads MDHEN; CDR2 reads SYDVKM. Trimming left V 10 bases short and J 2 bases short, with 13 bases between. CDR3 nucleotide sequence: TGTGCCACCCGATACTGGAACACAGATACGCAGTATTTT. It translates to CATRYWNTDTQYF.

This clone was seen many times. This rearrangement joins TRBV5-6 to TRBJ2-2, with 11 bases that match TRBD1. Looked up from germline, CDR1 is SGHDT and CDR2 is YYEEEE. This CDR3 region has 16 residues. After removal of 4 bases from V and 7 bases from J, the junction contained 9 bases not matched to a gene. CDR3 DNA: TGTGCCAGCAGCCATGGGACAGGGGGTATCGGCGGGGAGCTGTTTTTT. Translating gives CASSHGTGGIGGELFF. Drawing the rest from reference TRBV5-6 and TRBJ2-2, the complete variable domain is DAGVTQSPTHLIKTRGQQVTLRCSPKSGHDTVSWYQQALGQGPQFIFQYYEEEERQRGNFPDRFSGHQFPNYSSELNVNALLLGDSALYLCASSHGTGGIGGELFFGEGSRLTVL.

This clone was detected ten times or more. The CDR3, as DNA: TGTGCCTGGACCGACCGGACTAGCGGGAGCTCCTACAATGAGCAGTTCTTC. Translation gives CAWTDRTSGSSYNEQFF. The chain couples TRBV30 to TRBJ2-1; 13 positions agree with TRBD2. Germline trimming cut 4 bases from V and 0 bases from J; bases unmatched to any gene: 6. The CDR3 is 17 residues long. In germline, CDR1 is GTSNPN, CDR2 SVGIG (reference sequence).

This clone came up many times. This may be a read error: a much more frequent sequence differs by one nucleotide. J is TRBJ2-1 and V is TRBV2; D unresolved. Germline V lookup: CDR1 SNHLY, CDR2 FYNNEI. V was cut by 7 bases and J by 0 bases, with 10 bases left in between. The CDR3 covers 14 residues. CDR3 nucleotides: TGTGCCAGCAATGAGCAGAGCTCCTACAATGAGCAGTTCTTC. Its translation is CASNEQSSYNEQFF. The whole variable domain, filled in from reference TRBV2 and TRBJ2-1, reads EPEVTQTPSHQVTQMGQEVILRCVPISNHLYFYWYRQILGQKVEFLVSFYNNEISEKSEIFDDQFSVERPDGSNFTLKIRSTKLEDSAMYFCASNEQSSYNEQFFGPGTRLTVL.

This clone was seen at least ten times. The rearrangement links TRBV6-1 to TRBJ2-3; 13 positions agree with TRBD2. The CDR3 has 14 amino acids. The V gene end was trimmed by 7 bases and the J gene end by 3 bases; junction bases not matched to a gene: 1. From germline, CDR1 is MNHNS and CDR2 SASEGT. CDR3 sequence reads: CASKTSGRTDTQYF. The CDR3 nucleotides are TGTGCCAGCAAGACTAGCGGGAGGACAGATACGCAGTATTTT.